A selection of T cell receptor beta chains follows, all from one sample in a study of cytomegalovirus exposure and HLA in healthy donors. The method was immunoSEQ multiplex PCR; TCRdb's version includes in-frame clones alone and lacks a portion of them. The data hold about 190,000 clones, with 81% observed a single time. Sequenced input: PBMCs. The receptors were gathered from a young woman in good health and CMV-seropositive. CDR3s include the opening cysteine and the closing phenylalanine or tryptophan. Each record gives: V gene, J gene, D gene, clone size, CDR3 DNA, CDR3 protein. A D gene is named only where the DNA matches it firmly. Only part of the rows carry a size: once, few, many, or a class if the clone is expanded.

V gene: TRBV7-9
J gene: TRBJ2-5
D gene: .
clone size: .
CDR3 DNA: TGTGCCAGCAGCTTAGAGCTTAGCGCTCGGGAGACCCAGTACTTC
CDR3 protein: CASSLELSARETQYF

V gene: TRBV2
J gene: TRBJ2-7
D gene: TRBD1
clone size: .
CDR3 DNA: TGTGCCAGCATGGACAGGGTTAACGAGCAGTACTTC
CDR3 protein: CASMDRVNEQYF

V gene: TRBV6-1
J gene: TRBJ2-2
D gene: TRBD2
clone size: .
CDR3 DNA: TGTGCCAGCAGTGAGCTAGCGGGGGACGGCACCGGGGAGCTGTTTTTT
CDR3 protein: CASSELAGDGTGELFF

V gene: TRBV9
J gene: TRBJ1-2
D gene: .
clone size: .
CDR3 DNA: TGTGCCAGCAGCGTCAGGGCGGGGGGCCCCTATGGCTACACCTTC
CDR3 protein: CASSVRAGGPYGYTF

V gene: TRBV7-2
J gene: TRBJ1-4
D gene: TRBD1
clone size: .
CDR3 DNA: TGTGCCAGCAGCCGCACAGGGGGAGAAAAACTGTTTTTT
CDR3 protein: CASSRTGGEKLFF

V gene: TRBV9
J gene: TRBJ2-5
D gene: TRBD2
clone size: .
CDR3 DNA: TGTGCCAGCAGCGTTGGTGACCGGGACTATCAGACCCAGTACTTC
CDR3 protein: CASSVGDRDYQTQYF

V gene: TRBV11-2
J gene: TRBJ2-3
D gene: TRBD2
clone size: .
CDR3 DNA: TGTGCCAGCAGCTTTTTGCTAGCGGGGGAGACAGATACGCAGTATTTT
CDR3 protein: CASSFLLAGETDTQYF

V gene: TRBV27
J gene: TRBJ2-7
D gene: TRBD2
clone size: .
CDR3 DNA: TGTGCCAGCAGCAAAGCCCCTAGCGGGGGCCTCTACGAGCAGTACTTC
CDR3 protein: CASSKAPSGGLYEQYF

V gene: TRBV4-1
J gene: TRBJ2-3
D gene: .
clone size: .
CDR3 DNA: TGCGCCAGCAGCCAATTTCTCACAGATACGCAGTATTTT
CDR3 protein: CASSQFLTDTQYF

V gene: TRBV7-9
J gene: TRBJ1-5
D gene: .
clone size: .
CDR3 DNA: TGTGCCAGCAGCTTAACATCGGGAGGGCATCAGCCCCAGCATTTT
CDR3 protein: CASSLTSGGHQPQHF

V gene: TRBV5-1
J gene: TRBJ1-1
D gene: .
clone size: .
CDR3 DNA: TGCGCCAGCAGCTTGGAGTACTTGGGGGCAAACACTGAAGCTTTCTTT
CDR3 protein: CASSLEYLGANTEAFF

V gene: TRBV7-2
J gene: TRBJ1-6
D gene: .
clone size: .
CDR3 DNA: TGTGCCAGCAGCTTTCAGAATTCACCCCTCCACTTT
CDR3 protein: CASSFQNSPLHF

V gene: TRBV7-6
J gene: TRBJ2-5
D gene: TRBD1
clone size: once
CDR3 DNA: TGTGCCAGCAGCCCTATCTCTCAGACAGGGTCGAAACAAGAGACCCAGTACTTC
CDR3 protein: CASSPISQTGSKQETQYF

V gene: TRBV6-5
J gene: TRBJ2-2
D gene: TRBD2
clone size: few
CDR3 DNA: TGTGCCAGCAGCGGACTAGCCTCCGGGGAGCTGTTTTTT
CDR3 protein: CASSGLASGELFF

V gene: TRBV27
J gene: TRBJ1-4
D gene: .
clone size: .
CDR3 DNA: TGTGCCAGCAGTTTTGGGGGGGCTAGTGAAAAACTGTTTTTT
CDR3 protein: CASSFGGASEKLFF

V gene: TRBV28
J gene: TRBJ1-2
D gene: TRBD1
clone size: .
CDR3 DNA: TGTGCCAGCAGTTCCATTCCTTTACAGGGGGCTCTGGGCTACACCTTC
CDR3 protein: CASSSIPLQGALGYTF

V gene: TRBV5-4
J gene: TRBJ1-2
D gene: TRBD1
clone size: .
CDR3 DNA: TGTGCCAGCAGTCAAAGGACAGGGTTAATTGGCTACACCTTC
CDR3 protein: CASSQRTGLIGYTF

V gene: TRBV28
J gene: TRBJ2-2
D gene: .
clone size: .
CDR3 DNA: TGTGCCAGCGGGTTTTCGTGGCGGGTGAGGACCGGGGAGCTGTTTTTT
CDR3 protein: CASGFSWRVRTGELFF

V gene: TRBV7-8
J gene: TRBJ1-5
D gene: .
clone size: .
CDR3 DNA: TGTGCCAGCAGCCCCCATGTCTTCACAGGGACAAACAATCAGCCCCAGCATTTT
CDR3 protein: CASSPHVFTGTNNQPQHF

V gene: TRBV6-5
J gene: TRBJ1-4
D gene: .
clone size: .
CDR3 DNA: TGTGCCAGCAGTCAAGCCCATGAAAAACTGTTTTTT
CDR3 protein: CASSQAHEKLFF

V gene: TRBV19
J gene: TRBJ1-6
D gene: TRBD1
clone size: .
CDR3 DNA: TGTGCCAGTAGTATTTCCCGGGACAGATATTCACCCCTCCACTTT
CDR3 protein: CASSISRDRYSPLHF

V gene: TRBV11-1
J gene: TRBJ1-1
D gene: TRBD1
clone size: .
CDR3 DNA: TGTGCCAGCAGCCGGGGACAGGGGAACACTGAAGCTTTCTTT
CDR3 protein: CASSRGQGNTEAFF

V gene: TRBV19
J gene: TRBJ2-1
D gene: .
clone size: once
CDR3 DNA: TGTGCCAGTAGTATACAGGGTTCCTACAATGAGCAGTTCTTC
CDR3 protein: CASSIQGSYNEQFF

V gene: TRBV4-1
J gene: TRBJ1-1
D gene: .
clone size: .
CDR3 DNA: TGCGCCAGCAGCCAAGTTCCTGCCCGGACTACTGAAGCTTTCTTT
CDR3 protein: CASSQVPARTTEAFF

V gene: TRBV7-9
J gene: TRBJ2-7
D gene: .
clone size: .
CDR3 DNA: TGTGCCAGCAGCCTCCACGACTCTCGGTTCTACAAGGAGCAGTACTTC
CDR3 protein: CASSLHDSRFYKEQYF

V gene: TRBV11-2
J gene: TRBJ1-6
D gene: .
clone size: .
CDR3 DNA: TGTGCCAGCAGACCCGGGGGGAGTAATTCACCCCTCCACTTT
CDR3 protein: CASRPGGSNSPLHF

V gene: TRBV25-1
J gene: TRBJ2-1
D gene: TRBD2
clone size: .
CDR3 DNA: TGTGCCAATAGGGCTAGCGGGGGGTCCTACAATGAGCAGTTCTTC
CDR3 protein: CANRASGGSYNEQFF

V gene: TRBV9
J gene: TRBJ1-2
D gene: .
clone size: .
CDR3 DNA: TGTGCCAGCAGTCAGGGGCGCTATGGCTACACCTTC
CDR3 protein: CASSQGRYGYTF

V gene: TRBV4-1
J gene: TRBJ1-1
D gene: .
clone size: .
CDR3 DNA: TGCGCCAGCAGCCCCGGGCCGGGATTCATGAACACTGAAGCTTTCTTT
CDR3 protein: CASSPGPGFMNTEAFF

V gene: TRBV7-2
J gene: TRBJ1-5
D gene: .
clone size: .
CDR3 DNA: TGTGCCAGCAGCTCGTACAATCAGCCCCAGCATTTT
CDR3 protein: CASSSYNQPQHF

V gene: TRBV2
J gene: TRBJ1-4
D gene: .
clone size: once
CDR3 DNA: TGTGCCAGCATGAGTGGGGGGACGGGAAATGAAAAACTGTTTTTT
CDR3 protein: CASMSGGTGNEKLFF

V gene: TRBV10-2
J gene: TRBJ2-1
D gene: TRBD2
clone size: .
CDR3 DNA: TGCGCCACCGGGGGTGCGGGGGACCTCAATGAGCAGTTCTTC
CDR3 protein: CATGGAGDLNEQFF

V gene: TRBV6-4
J gene: TRBJ2-6
D gene: .
clone size: .
CDR3 DNA: TGTGCCAGCAGTGACTCTAGCGGCTCTGGGGCCAACGTCCTGACTTTC
CDR3 protein: CASSDSSGSGANVLTF

V gene: TRBV28
J gene: TRBJ2-3
D gene: TRBD2
clone size: .
CDR3 DNA: TGTGCCAGCAGTTCCCCGAGGGGAGGGGCAGATACGCAGTATTTT
CDR3 protein: CASSSPRGGADTQYF

V gene: TRBV5-1
J gene: TRBJ2-5
D gene: TRBD1
clone size: .
CDR3 DNA: TGCGCCAGCAGCGGACCGGGACAGGGGGAGACCCAGTACTTC
CDR3 protein: CASSGPGQGETQYF

V gene: TRBV2
J gene: TRBJ1-2
D gene: .
clone size: .
CDR3 DNA: TGTGCCAGCAGTGAAATAGCGACTAACTATGGCTACACCTTC
CDR3 protein: CASSEIATNYGYTF

V gene: TRBV19
J gene: TRBJ1-2
D gene: .
clone size: .
CDR3 DNA: TGTGCCAGTAGTATAGTTTACTCTTCTTATGGCTACACCTTC
CDR3 protein: CASSIVYSSYGYTF

V gene: TRBV10-3
J gene: TRBJ1-2
D gene: TRBD1
clone size: .
CDR3 DNA: TGTGCCATCAGTTCGGGACAGGGTGACTATGGCTACACCTTC
CDR3 protein: CAISSGQGDYGYTF

V gene: TRBV7-9
J gene: TRBJ2-7
D gene: TRBD2
clone size: .
CDR3 DNA: TGTGCCAGCAGAAACTGGGGGGGAGAATCCTACGAGCAGTACTTC
CDR3 protein: CASRNWGGESYEQYF

V gene: TRBV5-6
J gene: TRBJ2-5
D gene: .
clone size: .
CDR3 DNA: TGTGCCAGCCTTTGGGACTCAGGAGAGACCCAGTACTTC
CDR3 protein: CASLWDSGETQYF

V gene: TRBV19
J gene: TRBJ1-6
D gene: .
clone size: .
CDR3 DNA: TGTGCCAGTAGTTCCGACAGAAGCTCCTATAATTCACCCCTCCACTTT
CDR3 protein: CASSSDRSSYNSPLHF

V gene: TRBV4-2
J gene: TRBJ2-7
D gene: .
clone size: .
CDR3 DNA: TGTGCCAGCAGCCAGCCCGGCGTCAGGGTCGGGGAGCAGTACTTC
CDR3 protein: CASSQPGVRVGEQYF

V gene: TRBV9
J gene: TRBJ2-2
D gene: TRBD2
clone size: .
CDR3 DNA: TGTGCCAGCAGCGTAGAAGCGGGGCCCACCGGGGAGCTGTTTTTT
CDR3 protein: CASSVEAGPTGELFF

V gene: TRBV7-9
J gene: TRBJ1-2
D gene: TRBD1
clone size: .
CDR3 DNA: TGTGCCAGCAGCCGCGGGACAGGGGGCGAAACCTTC
CDR3 protein: CASSRGTGGETF

V gene: TRBV7-2
J gene: TRBJ1-1
D gene: .
clone size: few
CDR3 DNA: TGTGCCAGCAGATCCGCCTTGGGGGCCTCGAACACTGAAGCTTTCTTT
CDR3 protein: CASRSALGASNTEAFF

V gene: TRBV4-3
J gene: TRBJ2-3
D gene: TRBD2
clone size: .
CDR3 DNA: TGCGCCAGCAGCCAAGATGACGCTAGCGGGGGTACTAGCACAGATACGCAGTATTTT
CDR3 protein: CASSQDDASGGTSTDTQYF

V gene: TRBV4-2
J gene: TRBJ1-2
D gene: TRBD1
clone size: .
CDR3 DNA: TGTGCCAGCAGCCAAGATGTTGCGGACAGGGGTTATGGCTACACCTTC
CDR3 protein: CASSQDVADRGYGYTF

V gene: TRBV6-1
J gene: TRBJ1-2
D gene: TRBD1
clone size: .
CDR3 DNA: TGTGCCAGCAGTGAAGGGGGGGACAGGGTGTTTGGCTACACCTTC
CDR3 protein: CASSEGGDRVFGYTF

V gene: TRBV2
J gene: TRBJ1-2
D gene: .
clone size: .
CDR3 DNA: TGTGCCAGCACGCCGGACATTAACTATGGCTACACCTTC
CDR3 protein: CASTPDINYGYTF

V gene: TRBV29-1
J gene: TRBJ2-1
D gene: TRBD1
clone size: .
CDR3 DNA: TGCAGCGGCCTCCGGGACAGGGTCACTGAGCAGTTCTTC
CDR3 protein: CSGLRDRVTEQFF

V gene: TRBV5-1
J gene: TRBJ2-7
D gene: TRBD1
clone size: .
CDR3 DNA: TGCGCCAGCAGCCCGGACAGGGAGATTCGAGGTAACGAGCAGTACTTC
CDR3 protein: CASSPDREIRGNEQYF